This T cell receptor beta chain was identified in a study of identical twins. Trimming left V 5 bases short and J 0 bases short, with 13 bases between. There are 16 residues in the CDR3. Germline V CDR1 and CDR2: LGHNA, YNFKEQ. This clonotype was detected only a few times. TCRdb re-called the 5' RACE reads with MiXCR, one entry per CDR3 protein. The repertoire includes 400,000 to 550,000 distinct CDR3 sequences, 20% to 25% of them detected once, and 2.9% sits in the top ten. The same data also went into a second study, on T cells expressing NK-cell markers. As that study records: Clones of NKG2C+ T cells that had expanded were of unclear HCMV specificity.

The TCR was taken from a young woman in good health. This chain connects TRBV4-2 to TRBJ1-4; D perhaps matches TRBD1 (6 bases). Sample: CD4+ T cells sorted from blood. CDR3 DNA: TGTGCCAGCAGCGTTGGGACACTTGCAACTAATGAAAAACTGTTTTTT. Protein: CASSVGTLATNEKLFF.